This TCR beta chain was captured by sequencing in a study of CD8 T cells in ankylosing spondylitis. TCRdb passed the 5' RACE reads through MiXCR, listing each CDR3 protein once. The table has about 800,000 distinct CDR3 sequences, about an eighth seen once. Study-wide findings and caveats: Disease-associated clones were reportedly significantly overrepresented in matched ankylosing spondylitis synovial fluid. What seemed typical of ankylosing spondylitis blood was a TCR beta motif built from about 8 highly homologous variants.

This CDR3 has 17 amino acids. Germline V lookup: CDR1 MNHEY, CDR2 SVGEGT. Trimming removed 0 bases from V and 3 bases from J, with 15 bases in between. This clonotype has just a few counts. Its antigen remains unidentified. This TCR was sampled from a male donor with ankylosing spondylitis. The sample was blood, either unsorted or a sorted T cell fraction (not recorded which). The chain is built from TRBV6-2 or TRBV6-3 and TRBJ1-5; tentative D call: TRBD1 (5 bases). The CDR3 DNA reads TGTGCCAGCAGTTACTCGCGGTCCAGGGCCCTCAATCAGCCCCAGCATTTT. The encoded protein is CASSYSRSRALNQPQHF.